These 9 T cell receptor beta chains originate from one sample sequenced in a study of blood T cell repertoires in COVID-19. This table comes from immunoSEQ multiplex PCR, and its TCRdb copy is limited to in-frame clones, with some not included. The table includes about 160,000 clones, approximately 87% detected once. Sequencing was carried out using PBMCs or T cells enriched from blood (not recorded which). The source is a woman between 50 and 59 years old who had recovered from COVID-19.

The genes are TRBV7-6 and TRBJ2-1, with 11 bases lining up with TRBD2. Germline V gene data show CDR1 as SGHVS and CDR2 as FNYEAQ. The CDR3 is 16 residues long. J was trimmed by 0 bases and V by 5 bases; bases with no gene match: 3. CDR3 loop: CASSPSGGSSYNEQFF. CDR3 bases: TGTGCCAGCAGCCCTAGCGGGGGGAGCTCCTACAATGAGCAGTTCTTC.

The rearrangement links TRBV11-2 to TRBJ2-1; TRBD1 matches at 12 bases. Trimming at V came to 5 bases and at J to 13 bases, leaving 6 bases not matched to a gene. The V gene's germline CDR1 is SGHAT and CDR2 FQNNGV. CDR3 length: 13 amino acids. This chain's CDR3 is CASSGTGGLNQFF. CDR3 DNA sequence: TGTGCCAGCAGCGGGACAGGGGGCCTGAATCAGTTCTTC.

The rearrangement uses TRBV19 and TRBJ2-2; 9 nucleotides line up with TRBD1. The CDR3 is 16 amino acids. The V gene's germline CDR1 is LNHDA and CDR2 SQIVND (reference sequence). V gave up 3 bases and J gave up 7 bases; unmatched junction bases: 9. The CDR3 DNA reads TGTGCCAGTAGTATTTTCAAGGGACAGGGTATCGGGGAGCTGTTTTTT. Translated: CASSIFKGQGIGELFF.

The rearrangement joins TRBV6-2 or TRBV6-3 to TRBJ2-7; 9 bases are a match to TRBD1. CDR1 is MNHEY and CDR2 is SVGEGT in the germline V gene. V gave up 0 bases and J gave up 5 bases; unmatched junction bases: 8. The CDR3 contains 16 residues. CDR3 nucleotides: TGTGCCAGCAGTTACTCGGGTCGGGACAGGGCAGACGAGCAGTACTTC. Translating it yields CASSYSGRDRADEQYF.

This chain links TRBV6-5 with TRBJ1-1, with 7 bases identical to TRBD1. Germline CDR1 and CDR2: MNHEY and SVGAGI. CDR3 length equals 14 residues. The V gene end was trimmed by 5 bases and the J gene end by 3 bases; junction bases not matched to a gene: 6. In DNA form, the CDR3 reads TGTGCCAGCAGTCTCCCCAGGGGGTACACTGAAGCTTTCTTT. Translated: CASSLPRGYTEAFF.

The chain is built from TRBV5-6 and TRBJ2-7, with D maybe TRBD2 (6 bases). V was shortened by 0 bases and J by 0 bases, with 10 bases between the two germline ends. Germline CDR1 reads SGHDT; CDR2 reads YYEEEE. CDR3 length: 15 residues. This CDR3 reads CASSLGGGGSYEQYF. The DNA of the CDR3 is TGTGCCAGCAGCTTGGGGGGAGGAGGCTCCTACGAGCAGTACTTC.

This rearrangement joins TRBV4-2 to TRBJ2-1, with 9 nucleotides matching TRBD2. There are 16 residues in the CDR3. Germline lookup yields CDR1 LGHNA and CDR2 YNFKEQ. J lost 0 bases, V lost 3 bases, and 3 bases had no gene match. CDR3: CASSHSSGVSYNEQFF. In DNA form, the CDR3 reads TGTGCCAGCAGCCACTCTAGCGGGGTCTCCTACAATGAGCAGTTCTTC.

J is TRBJ2-1 and V is TRBV25-1; D may be TRBD2 (5 bases). Germline-derived CDR1 and CDR2 are MGHDK and SYGVNS. This CDR3 has 15 amino acids. With 3 bases removed from V and 8 bases from J, the gap between germline ends came to 17 bases. The chain's CDR3 is CASSDSPGMGDEQFF. CDR3 DNA sequence: TGTGCCAGCAGTGACTCTCCGGGGATGGGCGATGAGCAGTTCTTC.

V usage is TRBV3-1 (or the pseudogene TRBV3-2) and J usage is TRBJ1-1; 9 bases map to TRBD1. CDR3 length: 15 residues. CDR1 is LGHDT and CDR2 is YNNKEL in the germline V gene (reference sequence). V shed 4 bases and J 4 bases; nucleotides not matched to a gene: 7. The CDR3 sequence: CASSPLGQGGTEAFF. CDR3 nucleotides: TGTGCCAGCAGCCCCCTGGGACAGGGAGGCACTGAAGCTTTCTTT.